These 14 T cell receptor beta chains originate from one sample sequenced in a study of cytomegalovirus exposure and HLA in healthy donors. Use of 60 Vbeta and 13 Jbeta primers characterized the PCR. Method: immunoSEQ multiplex PCR; TCRdb's copy keeps in-frame clones and lacks some. Of over 80,000 clones in the sample, around 85% were seen once. The sample taken for sequencing was PBMCs. These receptors all stem from a man in his forties or fifties in good health and CMV-seropositive.

This clone was recorded only once. CDR3 sequence: CASSPELLAGELFF. As DNA, the CDR3 is TGTGCCAGCAGCCCGGAACTGCTAGCCGGGGAGCTGTTTTTT. This chain links TRBV11-2 with TRBJ2-2; D ambiguous. Germline CDR1 and CDR2: SGHAT and FQNNGV. V lost 5 bases, J lost 6 bases, and 13 bases lay in between. The CDR3 totals 14 residues.

J is TRBJ1-1 and V is TRBV18; no reliable D call. The CDR3 totals 13 residues. Germline CDR1 and CDR2: KGHSH and LQKENI. The V gene lost 3 bases and the J gene lost 0 bases, with 5 bases spanning the gap. Written as DNA, the CDR3 is TGTGCCAGCTCACCGGAGCTGAACACTGAAGCTTTCTTT. Protein product: CASSPELNTEAFF.

The chain joins TRBV28 to TRBJ1-2; D ambiguous. The CDR3 contains 16 residues. In germline, CDR1 is MDHEN, CDR2 SYDVKM. V was trimmed by 8 bases and J by 4 bases, leaving 23 bases between them. In DNA form, the CDR3 reads TGTGCCAGCTCCCCGGCGGGCCTCAGTACCCGCTATGGCTACACCTTC. It translates to CASSPAGLSTRYGYTF.

The chain employs TRBV2 and TRBJ2-7; tentative D call: TRBD1 (6 bases). The V end was cut by 6 bases, the J end by 5 bases, with 14 bases between. The CDR3 is 13 residues long. CDR1 is SNHLY, CDR2 FYNNEI, per germline. The CDR3 protein is CASRGEGVDEQYF. In nucleotides, the CDR3 is TGTGCCAGCAGGGGAGAGGGGGTAGACGAGCAGTACTTC.

The rearrangement uses TRBV11-1 and TRBJ2-7; 7 nucleotides match TRBD1. Germline V gives CDR1 SGHAT, CDR2 FQDESV (reference sequence). V lost 2 bases to trimming and J lost 0 bases; unmatched junction nucleotides: 10. This CDR3 contains 17 residues. The CDR3 nucleotides read TGTGCCAGCAGCTTACGCCTGGGACAGAGTAGCTCCTACGAGCAGTACTTC. This translates into CASSLRLGQSSSYEQYF.

CDR3 bases: TGCGCCAGCAGCTTGTTTCAGGGAACCGGGGAGCTGTTTTTT. Its translation is CASSLFQGTGELFF. This chain joins TRBV5-1 and TRBJ2-2; D possibly corresponds to TRBD1 (5 bases). The germline gives CDR1 SGHRS, CDR2 YFSETQ. There are 14 residues in the CDR3. The V end was cut by 1 base, the J end by 5 bases, with 9 bases between.

In this sample, this clone turned up a few times. The chain uses TRBV6-1 and TRBJ1-5, with D possibly being TRBD1 (5 bases). Trimming stripped 7 bases from V and 4 bases from J, with 8 bases between. CDR1 and CDR2 (germline): MNHNS, SASEGT. The CDR3 length is 12 residues. CDR3 protein: CASTAGNQPQHF. The DNA of the CDR3 is TGTGCCAGCACCGCAGGGAATCAGCCCCAGCATTTT.

V gene TRBV2 combines with J gene TRBJ2-3; tentatively, D is TRBD1 (5 bases). CDR3 size: 14 residues. The germline CDR1 and CDR2 sequences are SNHLY and FYNNEI. V was pared by 1 base and J by 7 bases, with 12 bases between. The CDR3 protein is CASSEGQGMYTQYF. In DNA form, the CDR3 reads TGTGCCAGCAGTGAAGGGCAGGGAATGTATACGCAGTATTTT.

This clone was counted only a few times. The V call is TRBV18, the J call TRBJ2-7, with D possibly matching TRBD2 (5 bases). V was cut by 3 bases and J by 3 bases, with 9 bases left in between. This CDR3 is built from 13 residues. CDR1 and CDR2 (germline): KGHSH, LQKENI. DNA for the CDR3: TGTGCCAGCTCACCGACCAGCGGCTACGAGCAGTACTTC. Protein product: CASSPTSGYEQYF. Looking up the rest from reference TRBV18 and TRBJ2-7 gives the full variable domain: NAGVMQNPRHLVRRRGQEARLRCSPMKGHSHVYWYRQLPEEGLKFMVYLQKENIIDESGMPKERFSAEFPKEGPSILRIQQVVRGDSAAYFCASSPTSGYEQYFGPGTRLTVT.

V gene TRBV7-9 combines with J gene TRBJ2-7, with 7 bases aligning to TRBD1. CDR1 and CDR2 from the germline V gene are SEHNR and FQNEAQ (reference sequence). V shed 2 bases and J 5 bases; nucleotides not matched to a gene: 6. The CDR3 length is 14 residues. DNA for the CDR3: TGTGCCAGCAGCTTAATGGACAGGCCCAACGAGCAGTACTTC. It encodes CASSLMDRPNEQYF. Based on the CDR3 plus reference TRBV7-9 and TRBJ2-7, the full variable domain is DTGVSQNPRHKITKRGQNVTFRCDPISEHNRLYWYRQTLGQGPEFLTYFQNEAQLEKSRLLSDRFSAERPKGSFSTLEIQRTEQGDSAMYLCASSLMDRPNEQYFGPGTRLTVT.

The chain recombines TRBV10-3 with TRBJ2-5; 11 nucleotides agree with TRBD2. Germline trimming cut 3 bases from V and 5 bases from J; bases unmatched to any gene: 5. This CDR3 spans 15 amino acids. The germline V gene encodes CDR1 ENHRY and CDR2 SYGVKD. The CDR3: CAISERTSGWETQYF. CDR3 sequence (DNA): TGTGCCATCAGTGAACGGACTAGCGGGTGGGAGACCCAGTACTTC.

This clone was counted a few times. The rearrangement uses TRBV19 and TRBJ1-1; TRBD1 matches 9 bases. Trimming at V came to 4 bases and at J to 1 base, leaving 7 bases not matched to a gene. Germline CDR1 LNHDA, CDR2 SQIVND (reference sequence). This CDR3 comprises 16 residues. CDR3 protein: CASSNLGQGKNTEAFF. DNA of the CDR3: TGTGCCAGTAGTAACCTCGGACAGGGGAAGAACACTGAAGCTTTCTTT. The variable domain in full, completed from reference TRBV19 and TRBJ1-1, reads DGGITQSPKYLFRKEGQNVTLSCEQNLNHDAMYWYRQDPGQGLRLIYYSQIVNDFQKGDIAEGYSVSREKKESFPLTVTSAQKNPTAFYLCASSNLGQGKNTEAFFGQGTRLTVV.

This clone was observed a handful of times. The CDR3 DNA reads TGTGCCAGCAGTCTAGGGACAGGAAACCACTATGGCTACACCTTC. Encoded protein: CASSLGTGNHYGYTF. The rearrangement uses TRBV7-9 and TRBJ1-2; 8 positions agree with TRBD1. The length of the CDR3 is 15 residues. The V segment lost 6 bases and the J segment 3 bases; nucleotides outside the gene matches: 9. Germline lookup yields CDR1 SEHNR and CDR2 FQNEAQ (reference sequence).

On this clone itself: One end of the junction varies from germline; a read error may be responsible. The rearrangement links TRBV7-9 to TRBJ1-5, with D uncertain. The germline V gene encodes CDR1 SEHNR and CDR2 FQNEAQ (reference sequence). CDR3 length equals 13 residues. CDR3 amino acids: CSSSLGVSQPQHF. CDR3 in DNA: TGTTCCAGCAGCTTGGGAGTAAGTCAGCCCCAGCATTTT.